This entry features one T cell receptor (beta chain) sequence. The antigen remains undetermined. This may be a read error, as it is one base from a much larger clone. The sample belongs to a study of tumor and adjacent non-tumor tissue in lung cancer. Study details: Around 4 million productive TCRbeta reads were obtained per sample on average.

This CDR3 is 17 amino acids long. The ends lost 1 base at V and 2 bases at J; junction bases unmatched: 8. The germline gives CDR1 MDHEN, CDR2 SYDVKM. Study-level points and caveats: Tumor tissue had significantly higher TCR diversity than normal lung. Tumor TCR diversity, when higher, was linked to shorter survival.

No cell sorting was done before RNA was extracted from the tissue. The normal lung tissue was taken more than 3 cm from the tumor edge. Newly diagnosed lung cancer patients had thoracic surgery in China, August–November 2014, without prior chemotherapy. TCRbeta libraries were built with three rounds of nested PCR, modified from ARM-PCR. TCRdb reprocessed the multiplex PCR reads via MiXCR and lists one record per CDR3 protein. The data hold tens of thousands of distinct CDR3 sequences, with approximately 82% observed a single time. The sample comprised distant non-tumor lung tissue. The TCR was taken from a man in his 70s with non-small cell lung cancer. The V and J genes are TRBV28 and TRBJ2-5; 9 bases map to TRBD2. In nucleotides, the CDR3 is TGTGCCAGCAGTTTATCTTTGAGCGGGGGGCGGCAAGAGACCCAGTACTTC. Its translation: CASSLSLSGGRQETQYF.